These 5 T cell receptor beta chains originate from one sample sequenced in a study of OX40 agonist ivuxolimab in advanced cancers. Generated by immunoSEQ multiplex PCR, the TCRdb table keeps only in-frame clones and is missing some. Of about 77,000 clones in the sample, roughly 90% were seen once. The source material was CD4+ or CD8+ T cells sorted from blood, sampled in a trial of the OX40 agonist ivuxolimab. These TCRs come from an adult with an advanced solid tumor such as melanoma, head and neck, liver or kidney cancer.

This clone is deemed medium-sized. V and J are TRBV5-5 and TRBJ2-7; the D is unclear. Germline V gene data show CDR1 as SGHKS and CDR2 as YYEKEE (reference sequence). The V gene lost 0 bases and the J gene lost 1 base, with 5 bases spanning the gap. This CDR3 has 13 amino acids. Written as DNA, the CDR3 is TGTGCCAGCAGCTTGGCCGTGTCCTACGAGCAGTACTTC. Amino acids: CASSLAVSYEQYF.

The chain has TRBV7-2 and TRBJ2-1, with TRBD2 identical over 10 bases. CDR3 length equals 15 residues. Looked up from germline, CDR1 is SGHTA and CDR2 is FQGNSA. The V gene end was trimmed by 8 bases and the J gene end by 7 bases; junction bases not matched to a gene: 11. The CDR3 reads CASRNPSGSKNEQFF. CDR3 nucleotide sequence: TGTGCCAGCCGCAACCCTAGCGGGAGTAAAAATGAGCAGTTCTTC.

The V call is TRBV10-2, the J call TRBJ2-7, with D unclear. The CDR3 consists of 12 residues. Germline V lookup: CDR1 WSHSY, CDR2 SAAADI. Trimming shortened V by 3 bases and J by 3 bases, and 6 bases separated the two germline ends. The CDR3 DNA is TGCGCCAGCAGTGAACTCTTCTACGAGCAGTACTTC. Amino acid sequence: CASSELFYEQYF.

The CDR3 DNA reads as TGTGCCAGCAGCTATACCGGGACAGGGGTGACTGAAGCTTTCTTT. It yields the protein CASSYTGTGVTEAFF. The genes are TRBV6-5 and TRBJ1-1; 10 bases fit TRBD1. J was trimmed by 5 bases and V by 6 bases; bases with no gene match: 9. The CDR3 totals 15 residues. Germline V gene data show CDR1 as MNHEY and CDR2 as SVGAGI.

V usage is TRBV9 and J usage is TRBJ1-5, with D perhaps matching TRBD1 (6 bases). The CDR3 loop spans 15 amino acids. From germline, CDR1 is SGDLS and CDR2 YYNGEE. V was shortened by 4 bases and J by 5 bases, with 16 bases between the two germline ends. Here the CDR3 reads CASSPGAGWDQPQHF. The CDR3 nucleotides are TGTGCCAGCAGCCCGGGGGCTGGGTGGGATCAGCCCCAGCATTTT.